One and the same sample provided the 9 T cell receptor beta chains below, sequenced in a study of blood T cell repertoires in COVID-19 (dated by TCRdb to 2020 to 2022). To prepare the library, the immunoSEQ multiplex PCR assay was applied. The table comes from immuneACCESS by way of TCRdb, which keeps in-frame sequences with V and J called. Part of the clones is missing from these tables; in studies checked, under half for an unresolved V gene and the rest for unknown reasons. This sample is represented by 200,000 to 250,000 clones; about 86% of them were singletons. The ten largest make up about 15% of the sample. The sequenced sample consisted of PBMCs or T cells enriched from blood (not recorded which). Every receptor here comes from a woman aged 45-65 years with acute COVID-19.

The chain has TRBV7-2 and TRBJ2-2; D call uncertain. V lost 1 base, J lost 4 bases, and 10 bases lay in between. The CDR3 totals 15 residues. Germline CDR1 is SGHTA and CDR2 is FQGNSA. The CDR3 region has the DNA TGTGCCAGCAGCTTAGATCAGGCTTTCACCGGGGAGCTGTTTTTT. Translating it yields CASSLDQAFTGELFF.

The CDR3 protein is CASRTLLEGNQPQHF. CDR3 nucleotide sequence: TGTGCCAGCAGAACCCTTTTGGAGGGTAATCAGCCCCAGCATTTT. The rearrangement links TRBV6-5 to TRBJ1-5; D unclear. The CDR3 runs to 15 residues. Trimming pared 6 bases from V and 4 bases from J, leaving 16 bases between. The V gene's germline CDR1 is MNHEY and CDR2 SVGAGI.

The V call is TRBV7-3, the J call TRBJ2-7; TRBD2 aligns across 7 bases. The trim removed 5 bases at V and 0 bases at J, leaving 1 base unmatched. The CDR3 has 13 residues. Germline V gene sequence: CDR1 SGHTA, CDR2 FQGTGA. The CDR3 reads CASSRDYSYEQYF. The CDR3 DNA reads as TGTGCCAGCAGCCGGGACTACTCCTACGAGCAGTACTTC.

V gene TRBV28 combines with J gene TRBJ1-3; D is uncertain. The length of the CDR3 is 12 residues. V shed 8 bases and J shed 4 bases, with 9 bases lying between them. Looked up from germline, CDR1 is MDHEN and CDR2 is SYDVKM. The CDR3 DNA follows: TGTGCCAGCGGGCAGGAAGGAAACACCATATATTTT. Its translation is CASGQEGNTIYF.

This chain uses TRBV7-2 with TRBJ2-7; 8 nucleotides align to TRBD1. Germline V gene sequence: CDR1 SGHTA, CDR2 FQGNSA. The trim removed 5 bases at V and 7 bases at J, leaving 10 bases unmatched. This CDR3 is 14 amino acids long. The CDR3 is CASSPGTGSREQYF. CDR3 bases: TGTGCCAGCAGCCCTGGGACAGGATCGAGGGAGCAGTACTTC.

The chain couples TRBV24-1 to TRBJ2-5, with D maybe TRBD1 (6 bases). Germline assignment: CDR1 KGHDR and CDR2 SFDVKD. The CDR3 is made up of 14 amino acids. Trimming left V 6 bases short and J 6 bases short, with 16 bases between. In DNA form, the CDR3 reads TGTGCCACCAGTACCGCACAGGGCAGGCAGACCCAGTACTTC. Translating it yields CATSTAQGRQTQYF.

In its sample, this clone was seen once. V gene TRBV24-1 combines with J gene TRBJ1-2, with TRBD1 matching over 8 bases. This CDR3 spans 14 amino acids. Looked up from germline, CDR1 is KGHDR and CDR2 is SFDVKD. V dropped 7 bases and J dropped 1; count of bases not matched to a gene: 4. The CDR3, as DNA: TGTGCCACCAGGGGGACAGGAGATAACTATGGCTACACCTTC. As protein: CATRGTGDNYGYTF.

The chain combines TRBV27 with TRBJ2-7, with a possible D match to TRBD2 (5 bases). Trimming shortened V by 2 bases and J by 3 bases, and 11 bases separated the two germline ends. The CDR3 has 14 residues. CDR1 is MNHEY, CDR2 SMNVEV, per germline (reference sequence). The CDR3 loop reads CASSLLAGVYEQYF. The CDR3 coding sequence is TGTGCCAGCAGTTTACTGGCGGGCGTCTACGAGCAGTACTTC.

The gene calls are TRBV29-1 and TRBJ2-3; 7 bases line up with TRBD1. The germline V gene has CDR1 SQVTM and CDR2 ANQGSEA. V lost 5 bases to trimming and J lost 1 base; unmatched junction nucleotides: 6. The CDR3 loop spans 14 amino acids. CDR3 region: CSVTTGEGTDTQYF. Written as DNA, the CDR3 is TGCAGCGTTACCACAGGGGAAGGCACAGATACGCAGTATTTT.